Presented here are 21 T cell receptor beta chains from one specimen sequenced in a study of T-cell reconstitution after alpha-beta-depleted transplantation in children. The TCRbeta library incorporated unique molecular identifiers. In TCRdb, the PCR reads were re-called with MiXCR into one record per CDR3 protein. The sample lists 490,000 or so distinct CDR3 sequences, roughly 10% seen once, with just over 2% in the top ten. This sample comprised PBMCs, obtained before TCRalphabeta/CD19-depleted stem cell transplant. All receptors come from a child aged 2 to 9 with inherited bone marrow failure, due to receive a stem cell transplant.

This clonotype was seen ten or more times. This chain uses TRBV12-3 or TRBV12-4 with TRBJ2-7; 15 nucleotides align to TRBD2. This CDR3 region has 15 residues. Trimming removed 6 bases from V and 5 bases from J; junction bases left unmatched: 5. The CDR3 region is CASRSRTSGRDEQYF. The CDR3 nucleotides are TGTGCCAGCAGATCCAGGACTAGCGGGAGGGACGAGCAGTACTTC.

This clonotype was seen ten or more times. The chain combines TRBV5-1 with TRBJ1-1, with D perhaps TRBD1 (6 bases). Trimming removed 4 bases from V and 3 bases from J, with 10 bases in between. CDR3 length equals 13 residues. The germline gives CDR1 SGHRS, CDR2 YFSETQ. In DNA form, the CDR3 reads TGCGCCAGCAGCAGTAAGGGGGACACTGAAGCTTTCTTT. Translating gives CASSSKGDTEAFF.

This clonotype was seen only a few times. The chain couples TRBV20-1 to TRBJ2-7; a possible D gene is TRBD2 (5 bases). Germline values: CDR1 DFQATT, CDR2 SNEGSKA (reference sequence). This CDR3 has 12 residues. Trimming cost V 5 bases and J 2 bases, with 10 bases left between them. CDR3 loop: CSAHGGAYEQYF. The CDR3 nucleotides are TGCAGTGCTCATGGAGGAGCCTACGAGCAGTACTTC.

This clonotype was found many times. This CDR3 is CASSWTAGTTEAFF. The CDR3 region has the DNA TGCGCCAGCAGCTGGACAGCGGGCACGACTGAAGCTTTCTTT. The chain employs TRBV5-1 and TRBJ1-1; possibly TRBD1 for D (6 bases). CDR1 and CDR2 from the germline V gene are SGHRS and YFSETQ. V lost 3 bases to trimming and J lost 5 bases, with 14 bases between them. CDR3 length equals 14 residues. Full variable domain (rest looked up from reference TRBV5-1 and TRBJ1-1): KAGVTQTPRYLIKTRGQQVTLSCSPISGHRSVSWYQQTPGQGLQFLFEYFSETQRNKGNFPGRFSGRQFSNSRSEMNVSTLELGDSALYLCASSWTAGTTEAFFGQGTRLTVV.

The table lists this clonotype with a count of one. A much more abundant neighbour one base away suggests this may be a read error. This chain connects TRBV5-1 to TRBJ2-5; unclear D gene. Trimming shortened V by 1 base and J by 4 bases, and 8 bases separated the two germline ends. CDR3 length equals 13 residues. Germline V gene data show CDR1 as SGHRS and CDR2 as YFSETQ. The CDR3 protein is CASSLLTTETQYF. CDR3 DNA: TGCGCCAGCAGCTTGCTTACAACAGAGACCCAGTACTTC.

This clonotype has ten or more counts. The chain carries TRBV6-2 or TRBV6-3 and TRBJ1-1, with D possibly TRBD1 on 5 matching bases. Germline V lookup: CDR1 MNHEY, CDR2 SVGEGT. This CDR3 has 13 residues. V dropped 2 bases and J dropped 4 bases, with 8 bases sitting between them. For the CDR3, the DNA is TGTGCCAGCAGTTACCAGGGATCCACTGAAGCTTTCTTT. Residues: CASSYQGSTEAFF.

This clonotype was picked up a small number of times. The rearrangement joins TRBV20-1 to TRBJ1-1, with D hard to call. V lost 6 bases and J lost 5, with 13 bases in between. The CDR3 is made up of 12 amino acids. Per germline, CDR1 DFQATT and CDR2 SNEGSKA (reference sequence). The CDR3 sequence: CSASLKRTEAFF. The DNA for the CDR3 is TGCAGTGCCTCATTAAAGAGGACTGAAGCTTTCTTT.

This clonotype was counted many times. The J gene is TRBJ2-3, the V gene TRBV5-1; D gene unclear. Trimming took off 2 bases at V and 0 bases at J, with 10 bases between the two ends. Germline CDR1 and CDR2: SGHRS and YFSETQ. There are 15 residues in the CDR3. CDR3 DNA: TGCGCCAGCAGCTTAGCGCACGCTAGCACAGATACGCAGTATTTT. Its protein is CASSLAHASTDTQYF.

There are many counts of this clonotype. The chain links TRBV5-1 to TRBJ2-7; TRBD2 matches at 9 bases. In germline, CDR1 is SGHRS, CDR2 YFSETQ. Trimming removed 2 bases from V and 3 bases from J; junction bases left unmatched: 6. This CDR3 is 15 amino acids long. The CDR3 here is CASSFLAGTFYEQYF. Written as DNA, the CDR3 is TGCGCCAGCAGCTTTCTAGCGGGGACGTTCTACGAGCAGTACTTC.

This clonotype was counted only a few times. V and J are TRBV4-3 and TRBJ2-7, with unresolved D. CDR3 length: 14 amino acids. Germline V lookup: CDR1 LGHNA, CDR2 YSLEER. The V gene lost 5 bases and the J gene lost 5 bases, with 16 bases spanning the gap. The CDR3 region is CASSEIRNPHEQYF. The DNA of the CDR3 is TGCGCCAGCAGCGAAATCCGGAATCCCCACGAGCAGTACTTC.

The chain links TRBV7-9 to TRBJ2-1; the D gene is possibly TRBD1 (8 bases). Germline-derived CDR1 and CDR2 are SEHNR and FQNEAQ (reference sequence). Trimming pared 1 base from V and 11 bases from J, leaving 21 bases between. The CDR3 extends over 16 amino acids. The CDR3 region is CASSLGTGGALDKQFF. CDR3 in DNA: TGTGCCAGCAGCTTAGGAACAGGGGGGGCACTGGATAAGCAGTTCTTC.

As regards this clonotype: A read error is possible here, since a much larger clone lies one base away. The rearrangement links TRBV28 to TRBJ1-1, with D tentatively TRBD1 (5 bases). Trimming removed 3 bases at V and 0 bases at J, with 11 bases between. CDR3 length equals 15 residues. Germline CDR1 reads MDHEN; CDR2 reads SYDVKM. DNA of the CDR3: TGTGCCAGCAGTTTCAACAGGCCAATGAACACTGAAGCTTTCTTT. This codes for CASSFNRPMNTEAFF.

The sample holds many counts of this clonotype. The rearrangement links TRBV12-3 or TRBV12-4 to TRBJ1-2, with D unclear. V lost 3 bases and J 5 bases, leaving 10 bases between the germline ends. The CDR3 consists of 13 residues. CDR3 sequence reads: CASSFPRRYGYTF. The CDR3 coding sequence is TGTGCCAGCAGTTTCCCGCGACGATATGGCTACACCTTC.

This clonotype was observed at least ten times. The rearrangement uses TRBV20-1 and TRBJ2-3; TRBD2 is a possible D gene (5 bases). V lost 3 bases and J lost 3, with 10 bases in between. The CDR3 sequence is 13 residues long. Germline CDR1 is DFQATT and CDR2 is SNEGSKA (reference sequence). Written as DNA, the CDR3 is TGCAGTGCTAGTGGCTGGGAGACAGATACGCAGTATTTT. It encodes CSASGWETDTQYF.

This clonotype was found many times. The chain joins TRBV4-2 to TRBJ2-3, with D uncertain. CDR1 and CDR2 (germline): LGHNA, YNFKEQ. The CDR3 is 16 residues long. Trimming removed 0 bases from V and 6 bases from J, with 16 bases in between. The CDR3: CASSQDGPPSVDTQYF. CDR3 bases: TGTGCCAGCAGCCAAGACGGGCCCCCGTCGGTCGATACGCAGTATTTT.

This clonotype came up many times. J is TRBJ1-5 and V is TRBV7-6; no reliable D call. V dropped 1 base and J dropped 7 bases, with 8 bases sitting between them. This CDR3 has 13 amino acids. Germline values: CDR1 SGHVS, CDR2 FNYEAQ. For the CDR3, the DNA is TGTGCCAGCAGCTTAGAAGACGGACAGCCCCAGCATTTT. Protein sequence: CASSLEDGQPQHF.

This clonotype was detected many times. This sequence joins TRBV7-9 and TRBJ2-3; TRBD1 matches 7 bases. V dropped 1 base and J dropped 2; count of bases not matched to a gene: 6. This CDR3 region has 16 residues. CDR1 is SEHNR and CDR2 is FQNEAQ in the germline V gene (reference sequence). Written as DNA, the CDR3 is TGTGCCAGCAGCTTAGGGCCGGGACAGCACACAGATACGCAGTATTTT. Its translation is CASSLGPGQHTDTQYF.

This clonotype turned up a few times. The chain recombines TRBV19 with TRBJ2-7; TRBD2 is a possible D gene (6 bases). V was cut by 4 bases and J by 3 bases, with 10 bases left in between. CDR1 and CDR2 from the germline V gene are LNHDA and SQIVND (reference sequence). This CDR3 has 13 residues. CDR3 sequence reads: CASSTKAGYEQYF. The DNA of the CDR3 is TGTGCCAGTAGTACCAAAGCGGGCTACGAGCAGTACTTC.

The CDR3 sequence is CASSQRTGTDTEAFF. DNA for the CDR3: TGCGCCAGCAGCCAGAGAACAGGGACCGACACTGAAGCTTTCTTT. V is TRBV5-1 and J is TRBJ1-1; a weak D match, TRBD1 (6 bases). There are 15 residues in the CDR3. Trimming stripped 4 bases from V and 3 bases from J, with 16 bases between. CDR1 is SGHRS, CDR2 YFSETQ, per germline.

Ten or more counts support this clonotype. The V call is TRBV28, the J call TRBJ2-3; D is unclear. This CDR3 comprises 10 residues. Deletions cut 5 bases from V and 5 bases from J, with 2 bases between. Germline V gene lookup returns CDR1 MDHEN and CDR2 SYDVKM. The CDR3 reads CASSLDTQYF. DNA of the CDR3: TGTGCCAGCAGTCTAGATACGCAGTATTTT.

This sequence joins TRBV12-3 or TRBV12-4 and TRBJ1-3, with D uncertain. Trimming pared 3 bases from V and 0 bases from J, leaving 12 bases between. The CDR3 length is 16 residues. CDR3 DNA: TGTGCCAGCAGTTTGATTGCGAAAGGCTCTGGAAACACCATATATTTT. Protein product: CASSLIAKGSGNTIYF.